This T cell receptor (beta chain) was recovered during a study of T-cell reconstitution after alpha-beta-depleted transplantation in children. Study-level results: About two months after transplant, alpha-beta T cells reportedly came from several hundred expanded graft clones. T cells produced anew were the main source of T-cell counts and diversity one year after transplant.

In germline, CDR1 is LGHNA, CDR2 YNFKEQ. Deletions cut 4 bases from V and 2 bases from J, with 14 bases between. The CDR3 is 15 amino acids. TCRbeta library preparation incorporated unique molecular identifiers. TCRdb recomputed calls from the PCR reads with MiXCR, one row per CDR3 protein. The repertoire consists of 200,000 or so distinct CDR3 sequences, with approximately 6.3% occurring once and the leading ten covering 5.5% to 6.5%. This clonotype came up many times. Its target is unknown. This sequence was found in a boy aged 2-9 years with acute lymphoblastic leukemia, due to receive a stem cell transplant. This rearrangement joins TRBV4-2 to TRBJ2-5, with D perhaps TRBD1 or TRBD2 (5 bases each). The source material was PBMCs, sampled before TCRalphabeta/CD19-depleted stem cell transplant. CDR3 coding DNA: TGTGCCAGCAGCCCGACCCGGGGCTCACAAGAGACCCAGTACTTC. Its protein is CASSPTRGSQETQYF.